This TCR beta chain was obtained from a study of OX40 agonist ivuxolimab in advanced cancers. Germline CDR1 MGHDK, CDR2 SYGVNS. Trimming left V 5 bases short and J 1 base short, with 5 bases between. The CDR3 runs to 12 residues. Samples were taken at baseline and on day 1 of cycles 4 and 7. Assay: immunoSEQ multiplex PCR; the TCRdb copy retains only in-frame clones and omits some. The data show some 45,000 clones, roughly nine tenths seen once. The TCR originated in an adult with an advanced solid tumor such as melanoma, head and neck, liver or kidney cancer. The genes are TRBV25-1 and TRBJ2-5; the D is unclear. The starting material was CD4+ or CD8+ T cells sorted from blood, obtained in a trial of the OX40 agonist ivuxolimab. In DNA, the CDR3 is TGTGCCAGCAGTAACCCCCAAGAGACCCAGTACTTC. This translates into CASSNPQETQYF. The full variable domain, rest sourced from reference TRBV25-1 and TRBJ2-5, is EADIYQTPRYLVIGTGKKITLECSQTMGHDKMYWYQQDPGMELHLIHYSYGVNSTEKGDLSSESTVSRIRTEHFPLTLESARPSHTSQYLCASSNPQETQYFGPGTRLLVL.